The sequence of this T cell receptor beta chain was determined in a study of beta chain features in type 1 diabetes. Study information: Patient and healthy donor groups were alike in age, gender and cell yields.

The study reverse transcribed the entire isolated RNA, so it sequenced expressed TCRB transcripts. The protocol was immunoSEQ multiplex PCR, while the TCRdb copy is restricted to in-frame clones and leaves out a portion. The sample records 500,000 to 800,000 clones, roughly 12% being singletons. Note on this clone: Its antigen is unidentified.

Study observations and caveats: Shortening of TCRB CDR3s, moderate but significant, appeared in all four CD4+ subsets of Type 1 diabetes patients.

The sample consisted of naive CD4+ T cells from blood. The source is a man aged 25 to 40 with type 1 diabetes.

The CDR3: CASSLGNREETQYF. As DNA, the CDR3 is TGTGCCAGCAGCTTAGGAAACCGGGAAGAGACCCAGTACTTC. J is TRBJ2-5 and V is TRBV7-3, with D uncertain. The germline CDR1 and CDR2 sequences are SGHTA and FQGTGA. This CDR3 has 14 amino acids. The V gene lost 2 bases and the J gene lost 3 bases, with 10 bases spanning the gap.